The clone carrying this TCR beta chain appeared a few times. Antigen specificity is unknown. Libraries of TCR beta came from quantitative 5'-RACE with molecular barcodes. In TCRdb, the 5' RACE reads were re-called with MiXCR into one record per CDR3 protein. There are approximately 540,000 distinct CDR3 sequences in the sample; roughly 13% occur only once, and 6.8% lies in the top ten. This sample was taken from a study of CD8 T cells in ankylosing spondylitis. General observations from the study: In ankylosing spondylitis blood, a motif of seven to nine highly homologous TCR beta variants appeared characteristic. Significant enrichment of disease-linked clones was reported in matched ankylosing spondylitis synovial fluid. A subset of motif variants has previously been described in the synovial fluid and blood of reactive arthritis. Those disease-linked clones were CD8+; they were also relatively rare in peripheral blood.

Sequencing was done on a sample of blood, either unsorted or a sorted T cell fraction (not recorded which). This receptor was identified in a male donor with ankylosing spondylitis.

CDR3: CATRGASGPSGTDTQYF. The CDR3 DNA reads as TGTGCCACCAGAGGGGCATCGGGGCCGTCGGGGACAGATACGCAGTATTTT. The V call is TRBV15, the J call TRBJ2-3; perhaps D is TRBD1 or TRBD2 (5 bases each). CDR3 size: 17 residues. V dropped 6 bases and J dropped 3 bases, with 22 bases sitting between them. Germline CDR1 reads LNHNV; CDR2 reads YYDKDF (reference sequence).